This TCR beta chain was retrieved from a study of control samples from healthy donors and cancer patients. Trimming left V 3 bases short and J 1 base short, with 7 bases between. The CDR3 length is 13 residues. Repertoires were generated with immunoSEQ multiplex PCR, while TCRdb's copy carries only in-frame clones and drops some. The data contain 26,000 or so clones, 75% to 95% of them singletons. The sequenced sample was PBMCs. This sequence was found in a man aged 50 to 59 with lung cancer. This chain connects TRBV12-3 or TRBV12-4 to TRBJ2-7; unclear D gene. The CDR3 nucleotides are TGTGCCAGCAGTTTGTGGTCGTCCTACGAGCAGTACTTC. It yields the protein CASSLWSSYEQYF.